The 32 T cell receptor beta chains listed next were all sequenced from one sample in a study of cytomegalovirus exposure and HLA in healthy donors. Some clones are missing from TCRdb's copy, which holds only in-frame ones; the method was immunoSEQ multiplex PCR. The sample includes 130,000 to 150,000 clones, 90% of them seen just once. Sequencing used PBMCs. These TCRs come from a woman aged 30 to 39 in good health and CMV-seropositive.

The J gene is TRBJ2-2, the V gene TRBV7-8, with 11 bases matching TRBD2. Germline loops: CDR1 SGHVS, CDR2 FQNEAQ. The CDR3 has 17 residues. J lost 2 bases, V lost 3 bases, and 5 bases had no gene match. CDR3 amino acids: CASSLNSGRANTGELFF. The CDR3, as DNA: TGTGCCAGCAGCTTGAATAGCGGGAGGGCCAACACCGGGGAGCTGTTTTTT.

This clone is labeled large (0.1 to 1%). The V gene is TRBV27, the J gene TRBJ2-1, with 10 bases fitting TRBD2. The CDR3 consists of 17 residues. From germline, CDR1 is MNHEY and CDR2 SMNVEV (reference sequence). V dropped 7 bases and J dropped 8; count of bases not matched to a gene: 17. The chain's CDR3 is CASMPLGLASGGDEQFF. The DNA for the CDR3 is TGTGCCAGCATGCCCCTGGGGTTGGCTAGCGGGGGAGATGAGCAGTTCTTC.

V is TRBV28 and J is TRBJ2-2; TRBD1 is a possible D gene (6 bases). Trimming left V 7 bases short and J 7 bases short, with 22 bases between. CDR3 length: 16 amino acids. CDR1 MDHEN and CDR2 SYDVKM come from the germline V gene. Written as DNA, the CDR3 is TGTGCCAGCACTCCGCGCGGGTTGTCCAGGGGCGGGGAGCTGTTTTTT. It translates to CASTPRGLSRGGELFF.

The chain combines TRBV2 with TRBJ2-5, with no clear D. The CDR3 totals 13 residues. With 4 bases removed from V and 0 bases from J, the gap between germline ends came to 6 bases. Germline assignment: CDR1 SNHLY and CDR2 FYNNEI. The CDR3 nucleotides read TGTGCCAGCAGTGGTCTAGACCAAGAGACCCAGTACTTC. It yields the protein CASSGLDQETQYF.

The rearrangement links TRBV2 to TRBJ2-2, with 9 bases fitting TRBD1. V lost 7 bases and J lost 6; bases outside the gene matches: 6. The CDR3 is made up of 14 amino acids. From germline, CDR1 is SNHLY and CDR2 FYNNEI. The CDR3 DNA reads TGTGCCAGCACCGGGACAGGGTGGGCCGGGGAGCTGTTTTTT. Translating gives CASTGTGWAGELFF.

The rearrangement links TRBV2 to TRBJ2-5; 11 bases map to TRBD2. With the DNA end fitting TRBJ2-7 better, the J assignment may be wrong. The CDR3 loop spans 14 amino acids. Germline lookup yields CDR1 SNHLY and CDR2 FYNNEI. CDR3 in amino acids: CASSGLAGPYEQYF. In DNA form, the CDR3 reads TGTGCCAGCAGCGGACTAGCGGGCCCCTACGAGCAGTACTTC.

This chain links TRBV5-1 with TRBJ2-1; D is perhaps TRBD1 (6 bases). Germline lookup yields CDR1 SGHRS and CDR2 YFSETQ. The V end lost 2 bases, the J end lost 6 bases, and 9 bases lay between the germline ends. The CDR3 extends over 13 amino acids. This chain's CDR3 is CASSLQGINEQFF. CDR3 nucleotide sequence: TGCGCCAGCAGCTTACAGGGAATCAATGAGCAGTTCTTC. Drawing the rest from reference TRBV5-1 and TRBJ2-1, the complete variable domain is KAGVTQTPRYLIKTRGQQVTLSCSPISGHRSVSWYQQTPGQGLQFLFEYFSETQRNKGNFPGRFSGRQFSNSRSEMNVSTLELGDSALYLCASSLQGINEQFFGPGTRLTVL.

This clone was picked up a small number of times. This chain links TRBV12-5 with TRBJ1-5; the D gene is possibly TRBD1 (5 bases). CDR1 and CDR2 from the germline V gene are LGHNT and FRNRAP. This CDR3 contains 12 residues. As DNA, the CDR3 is TGTGATGGACAAGTCCCTCACCAGCCCCAGCATTTT. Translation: CDGQVPHQPQHF. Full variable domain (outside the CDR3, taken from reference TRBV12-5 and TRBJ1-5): DARVTQTPRHKVTEMGQEVTMRCQPILGHNTVFWYRQTMMQGLELLAYFRNRAPLDDSGMPKDRFSAEMPDATLATLKIQPSEPRDSAVYFCDGQVPHQPQHFGDGTRLSIL.

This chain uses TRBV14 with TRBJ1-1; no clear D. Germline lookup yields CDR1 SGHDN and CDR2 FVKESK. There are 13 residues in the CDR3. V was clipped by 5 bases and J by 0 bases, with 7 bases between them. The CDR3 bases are TGTGCCAGCAGCTATGGAGTGAACACTGAAGCTTTCTTT. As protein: CASSYGVNTEAFF.

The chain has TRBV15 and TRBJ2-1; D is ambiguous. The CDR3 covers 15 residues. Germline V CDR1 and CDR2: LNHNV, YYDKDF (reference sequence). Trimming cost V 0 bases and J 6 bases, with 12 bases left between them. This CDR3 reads CATSRDPASGNEQFF. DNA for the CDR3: TGTGCCACCAGCAGAGATCCCGCGAGTGGCAATGAGCAGTTCTTC.

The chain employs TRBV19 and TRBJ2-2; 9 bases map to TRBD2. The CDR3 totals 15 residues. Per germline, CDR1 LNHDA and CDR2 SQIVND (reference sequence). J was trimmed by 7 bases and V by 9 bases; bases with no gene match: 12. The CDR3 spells CASRGLAGEDGELFF. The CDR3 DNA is TGTGCCAGCAGGGGTTTAGCGGGAGAGGACGGGGAGCTGTTTTTT. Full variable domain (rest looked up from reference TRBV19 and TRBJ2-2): DGGITQSPKYLFRKEGQNVTLSCEQNLNHDAMYWYRQDPGQGLRLIYYSQIVNDFQKGDIAEGYSVSREKKESFPLTVTSAQKNPTAFYLCASRGLAGEDGELFFGEGSRLTVL.

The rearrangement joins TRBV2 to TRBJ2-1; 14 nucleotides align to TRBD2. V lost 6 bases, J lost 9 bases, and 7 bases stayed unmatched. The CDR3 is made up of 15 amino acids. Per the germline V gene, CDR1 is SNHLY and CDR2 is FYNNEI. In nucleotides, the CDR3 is TGTGCCAGCAGCCTACGACTAGCGGGAGGGGCTGAGCAGTTCTTC. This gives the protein CASSLRLAGGAEQFF.

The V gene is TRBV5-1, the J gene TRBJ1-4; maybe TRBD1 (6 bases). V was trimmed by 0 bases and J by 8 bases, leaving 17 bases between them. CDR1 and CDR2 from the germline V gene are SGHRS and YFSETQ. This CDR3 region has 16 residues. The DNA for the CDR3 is TGCGCCAGCAGCTTGGGGGCACGGGGGGCCAGGGAAAAACTGTTTTTT. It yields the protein CASSLGARGAREKLFF.

The CDR3 DNA reads as TGTGCCAGCAGTCCCCGGGTCGACAATGAGCAGTTCTTC. It specifies CASSPRVDNEQFF. The V call is TRBV28, the J call TRBJ2-1, with unresolved D. Per germline, CDR1 MDHEN and CDR2 SYDVKM. V was trimmed by 5 bases and J by 5 bases, leaving 10 bases between them. The CDR3 totals 13 residues.

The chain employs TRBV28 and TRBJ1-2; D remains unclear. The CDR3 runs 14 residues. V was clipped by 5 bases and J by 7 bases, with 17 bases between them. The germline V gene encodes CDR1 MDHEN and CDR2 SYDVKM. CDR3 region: CASSLLGYGLGYTF. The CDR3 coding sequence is TGTGCCAGCAGTCTCCTGGGATACGGACTTGGCTACACCTTC.

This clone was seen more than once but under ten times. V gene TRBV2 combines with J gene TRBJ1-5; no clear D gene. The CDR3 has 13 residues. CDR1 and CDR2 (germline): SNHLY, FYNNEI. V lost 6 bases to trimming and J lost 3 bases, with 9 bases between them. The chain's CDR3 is CASRAVLNQPQHF. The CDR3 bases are TGTGCCAGCAGAGCGGTGCTCAATCAGCCCCAGCATTTT.

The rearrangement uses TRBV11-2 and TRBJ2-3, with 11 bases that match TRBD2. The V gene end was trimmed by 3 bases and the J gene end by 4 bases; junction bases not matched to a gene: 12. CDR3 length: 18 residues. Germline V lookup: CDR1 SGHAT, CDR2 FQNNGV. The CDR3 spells CASSLLYRSGRASDTQYF. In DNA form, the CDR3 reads TGTGCCAGCAGCTTGTTGTACCGTAGCGGGAGGGCCTCAGATACGCAGTATTTT.

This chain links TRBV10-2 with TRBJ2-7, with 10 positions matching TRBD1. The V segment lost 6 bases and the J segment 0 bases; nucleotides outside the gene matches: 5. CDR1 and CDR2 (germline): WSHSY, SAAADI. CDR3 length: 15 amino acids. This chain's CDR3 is CASSPGQGSSYEQYF. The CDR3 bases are TGCGCCAGCAGCCCGGGACAGGGGAGCTCCTACGAGCAGTACTTC.

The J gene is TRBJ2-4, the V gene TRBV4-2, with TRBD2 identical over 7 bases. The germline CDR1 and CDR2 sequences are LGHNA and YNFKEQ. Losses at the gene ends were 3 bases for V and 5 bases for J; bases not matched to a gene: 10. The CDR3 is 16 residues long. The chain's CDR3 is CASSQGLGGSQNIQYF. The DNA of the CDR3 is TGTGCCAGCAGCCAGGGCCTCGGGGGGTCCCAAAACATTCAGTACTTC.

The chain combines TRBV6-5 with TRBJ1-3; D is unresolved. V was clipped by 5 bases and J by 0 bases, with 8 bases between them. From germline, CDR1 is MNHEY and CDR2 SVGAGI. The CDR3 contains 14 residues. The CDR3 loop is CASSTVFSGNTIYF. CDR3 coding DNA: TGTGCCAGCAGTACAGTGTTCTCTGGAAACACCATATATTTT.

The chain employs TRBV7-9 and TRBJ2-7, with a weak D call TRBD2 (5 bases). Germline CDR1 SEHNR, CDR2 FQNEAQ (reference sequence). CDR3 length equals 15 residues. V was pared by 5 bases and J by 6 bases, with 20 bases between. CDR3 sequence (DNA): TGTGCCAGCAGCCCCACGGGATCTCCTGCCGGCGAGCAGTACTTC. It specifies CASSPTGSPAGEQYF.

The CDR3: CASRTVGGADEAFF. The CDR3 DNA reads TGTGCCAGCAGGACGGTGGGGGGGGCAGATGAAGCTTTCTTT. This chain connects TRBV6-4 to TRBJ1-1; a weak D match, TRBD1 (6 bases). CDR1 MRHNA and CDR2 SNTAGT come from the germline V gene. Trimming took off 6 bases at V and 7 bases at J, with 18 bases between the two ends. The CDR3 is 14 amino acids.

In DNA, the CDR3 is TGTGCCAGCAGCTTAGAATTGGTGATTCAGGGGGCTGTAGACACTGAAGCTTTCTTT. Translated: CASSLELVIQGAVDTEAFF. The chain uses TRBV7-9 and TRBJ1-1; 8 bases match TRBD1. From germline, CDR1 is SEHNR and CDR2 FQNEAQ (reference sequence). The CDR3 is 19 amino acids. The trim removed 1 base at V and 3 bases at J, leaving 16 bases unmatched.

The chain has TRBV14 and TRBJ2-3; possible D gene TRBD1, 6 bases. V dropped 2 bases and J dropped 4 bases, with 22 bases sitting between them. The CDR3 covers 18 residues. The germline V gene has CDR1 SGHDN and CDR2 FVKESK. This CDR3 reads CASSQPTRGTMLADTQYF. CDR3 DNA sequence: TGTGCCAGCAGCCAACCTACCCGAGGGACAATGCTTGCAGATACGCAGTATTTT.

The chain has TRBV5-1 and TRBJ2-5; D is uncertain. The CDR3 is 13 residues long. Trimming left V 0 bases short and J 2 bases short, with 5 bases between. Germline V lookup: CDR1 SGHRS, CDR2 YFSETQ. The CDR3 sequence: CASSLAPQETQYF. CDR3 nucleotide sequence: TGCGCCAGCAGCTTGGCCCCGCAAGAGACCCAGTACTTC.

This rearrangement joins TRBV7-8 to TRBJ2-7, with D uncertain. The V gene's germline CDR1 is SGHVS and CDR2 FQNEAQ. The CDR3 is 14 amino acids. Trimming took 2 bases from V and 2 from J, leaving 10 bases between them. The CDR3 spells CASSLRQEAYEQYF. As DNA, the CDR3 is TGTGCCAGCAGCTTAAGGCAGGAAGCCTACGAGCAGTACTTC.

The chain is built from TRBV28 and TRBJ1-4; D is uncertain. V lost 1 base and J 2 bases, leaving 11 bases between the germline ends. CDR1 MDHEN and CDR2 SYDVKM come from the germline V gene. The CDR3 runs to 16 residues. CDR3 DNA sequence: TGTGCCAGCAGTTTATTATCAGGTTGGACTAATGAAAAACTGTTTTTT. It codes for CASSLLSGWTNEKLFF.

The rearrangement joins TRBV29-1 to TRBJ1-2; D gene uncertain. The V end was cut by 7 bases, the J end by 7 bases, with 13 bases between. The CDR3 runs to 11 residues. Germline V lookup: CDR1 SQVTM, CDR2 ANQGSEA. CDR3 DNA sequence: TGCAGCGGGAGAGGGCGGCGTGGCTACACCTTC. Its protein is CSGRGRRGYTF.

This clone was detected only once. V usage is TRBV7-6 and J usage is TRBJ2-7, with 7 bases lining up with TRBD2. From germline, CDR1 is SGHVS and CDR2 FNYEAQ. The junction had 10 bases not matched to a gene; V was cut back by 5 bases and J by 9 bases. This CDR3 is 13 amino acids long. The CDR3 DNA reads TGTGCCAGCAGCCCCAGAGGAGGGGAGGGGCAGTACTTC. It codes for CASSPRGGEGQYF. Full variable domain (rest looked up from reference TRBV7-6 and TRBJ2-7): GAGVSQSPRYKVTKRGQDVALRCDPISGHVSLYWYRQALGQGPEFLTYFNYEAQQDKSGLPNDRFSAERPEGSISTLTIQRTEQRDSAMYRCASSPRGGEGQYFGPGTRLTVT.

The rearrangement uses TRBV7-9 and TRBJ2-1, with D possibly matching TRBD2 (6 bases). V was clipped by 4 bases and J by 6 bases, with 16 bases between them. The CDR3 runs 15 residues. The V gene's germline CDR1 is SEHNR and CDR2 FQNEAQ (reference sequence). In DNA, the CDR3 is TGTGCCAGCAGCTCGGGACTCCAGATCCGCAATGAGCAGTTCTTC. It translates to CASSSGLQIRNEQFF.

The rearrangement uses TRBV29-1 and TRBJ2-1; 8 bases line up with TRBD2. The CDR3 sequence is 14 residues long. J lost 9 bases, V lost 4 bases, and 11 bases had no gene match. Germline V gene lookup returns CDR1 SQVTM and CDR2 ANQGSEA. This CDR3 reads CSVVLREGRSEQFF. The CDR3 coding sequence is TGCAGCGTTGTGTTACGGGAGGGTCGGAGTGAGCAGTTCTTC.

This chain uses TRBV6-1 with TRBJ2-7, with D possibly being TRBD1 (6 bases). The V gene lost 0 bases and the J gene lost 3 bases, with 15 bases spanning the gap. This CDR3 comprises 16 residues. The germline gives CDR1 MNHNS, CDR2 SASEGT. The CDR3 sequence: CASSEALLDSDYEQYF. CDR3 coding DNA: TGTGCCAGCAGTGAAGCGCTTCTGGACAGCGACTACGAGCAGTACTTC.